The 17 T cell receptor beta chains listed next were all sequenced from one sample in a study of blood T cell repertoires in COVID-19. The repertoire was sequenced with immunoSEQ multiplex PCR; TCRdb's copy has only in-frame clones and lacks some. This sample has about 73,000 clones, with around 83% found just once. The sequenced sample consisted of peripheral blood. The receptors come from a woman aged 55-70 years with acute or convalescent COVID-19.

The rearrangement uses TRBV30 and TRBJ1-5; TRBD1 matches at 11 bases. V was clipped by 5 bases and J by 5 bases; unmatched bases: 2. Germline CDR1 and CDR2: GTSNPN and SVGIG (reference sequence). This CDR3 has 13 residues. In DNA, the CDR3 is TGTGCCTGGGGGGGACAGGGGGATCAGCCCCAGCATTTT. This gives the protein CAWGGQGDQPQHF.

This clone came up a few times. The gene calls are TRBV5-1 and TRBJ1-4; 8 bases line up with TRBD1. The CDR3 length is 15 residues. CDR1 is SGHRS, CDR2 YFSETQ, per germline. V lost 1 base to trimming and J lost 7 bases; unmatched junction nucleotides: 6. Here the CDR3 DNA reads TGCGCCAGCAGCTTGCTCGGACAGGGTGTTGAAAAACTGTTTTTT. Protein sequence: CASSLLGQGVEKLFF.

The gene calls are TRBV4-2 and TRBJ1-6, with TRBD1 as a possible D gene (5 bases). The V gene lost 0 bases and the J gene lost 8 bases, with 14 bases spanning the gap. Germline assignment: CDR1 LGHNA and CDR2 YNFKEQ. The CDR3 length is 16 residues. CDR3 sequence reads: CASSQDRVAPYSPLHF. In DNA, the CDR3 is TGTGCCAGCAGCCAAGACAGGGTTGCCCCTTATTCACCCCTCCACTTT.

The V and J genes are TRBV5-6 and TRBJ1-4; TRBD1 matches 9 bases. In germline, CDR1 is SGHDT, CDR2 YYEEEE. After removal of 4 bases from V and 8 bases from J, the junction contained 6 bases not matched to a gene. CDR3 size: 14 residues. The DNA of the CDR3 is TGTGCCAGCAGCGTACAGGGGGCAGGGGAAAAACTGTTTTTT. Translated: CASSVQGAGEKLFF.

CDR3 sequence (DNA): TGCGCCAGCAGCCAGGGGGGGACTAGCTCGGGTGAGCAGTTCTTC. Protein product: CASSQGGTSSGEQFF. This sequence joins TRBV5-1 and TRBJ2-1, with 9 bases identical to TRBD2. J gave up 9 bases and V 4 bases, and 11 bases lay outside the gene matches. The V gene's germline CDR1 is SGHRS and CDR2 YFSETQ. This CDR3 has 15 residues. The full variable domain, completed using reference TRBV5-1 and TRBJ2-1, is KAGVTQTPRYLIKTRGQQVTLSCSPISGHRSVSWYQQTPGQGLQFLFEYFSETQRNKGNFPGRFSGRQFSNSRSEMNVSTLELGDSALYLCASSQGGTSSGEQFFGPGTRLTVL.

CDR3 nucleotides: TGCGCCAGCAGTGAGCAGGTCAATCAGCCCCAGCATTTT. Encoded protein: CASSEQVNQPQHF. The chain recombines TRBV10-2 with TRBJ1-5; D gene uncertain. Trimming pared 2 bases from V and 3 bases from J, leaving 5 bases between. Germline V gene data show CDR1 as WSHSY and CDR2 as SAAADI. CDR3 length equals 13 residues.

This rearrangement joins TRBV4-2 to TRBJ2-1, with a tentative D call TRBD1 (6 bases). The CDR3 spans 16 residues. Germline V lookup: CDR1 LGHNA, CDR2 YNFKEQ. V gave up 2 bases and J gave up 0 bases, with 11 bases separating them. CDR3 DNA: TGTGCCAGCAGCCAACGGTTGGGGGCCTCCTACAATGAGCAGTTCTTC. Translated, it gives CASSQRLGASYNEQFF.

The chain recombines TRBV19 with TRBJ1-1; TRBD1 matches 8 bases. V was clipped by 3 bases and J by 3 bases; unmatched bases: 3. Germline V lookup: CDR1 LNHDA, CDR2 SQIVND (reference sequence). The CDR3 has 14 residues. The DNA for the CDR3 is TGTGCCAGTAGTATGACAGGGGCCCACACTGAAGCTTTCTTT. Translated, it gives CASSMTGAHTEAFF.

The CDR3 spells CASSLTGSYNEQFF. The DNA of the CDR3 is TGTGCCAGCAGCTTGACGGGCTCCTACAATGAGCAGTTCTTC. This chain connects TRBV9 to TRBJ2-1; no firm D call. The CDR3 is 14 residues long. V lost 4 bases, J lost 0 bases, and 8 bases lay in between. The germline gives CDR1 SGDLS, CDR2 YYNGEE.

The chain has TRBV10-2 and TRBJ1-2; 8 bases agree with TRBD1. CDR3 length: 15 amino acids. Germline-derived CDR1 and CDR2 are WSHSY and SAAADI. Trimming at V came to 9 bases and at J to 3 bases, leaving 12 bases not matched to a gene. The CDR3, as DNA: TGCGCCAGGAGGGTGGACAGGGCAAGGGACTATGGCTACACCTTC. Its translation: CARRVDRARDYGYTF.

The V gene is TRBV7-9, the J gene TRBJ2-2, with TRBD1 matching over 7 bases. CDR3 length: 16 amino acids. V dropped 1 base and J dropped 3; count of bases not matched to a gene: 5. The V gene's germline CDR1 is SEHNR and CDR2 FQNEAQ (reference sequence). The CDR3: CASSLEGQTYTGELFF. As DNA, the CDR3 is TGTGCCAGCAGCTTAGAGGGACAGACTTACACCGGGGAGCTGTTTTTT.

Worth noting for this clone: A much larger clone sits a single nucleotide away, making a read error possible. V usage is TRBV11-3 and J usage is TRBJ2-3; D ambiguous. The CDR3 consists of 12 residues. The V gene lost 4 bases and the J gene lost 0 bases, with 2 bases spanning the gap. Germline-derived CDR1 and CDR2 are SGHNT and YENEEA. This chain's CDR3 is CASSSSTDTQYF. The CDR3 nucleotides read TGTGCCAGCAGCTCTAGCACAGATACGCAGTATTTT. The variable domain in full, completed from reference TRBV11-3 and TRBJ2-3, reads EAGVVQSPRYKIIEKKQPVAFWCNPISGHNTLYWYLQNLGQGPELLIRYENEEAVDDSQLPKDRFSAERLKGVDSTLKIQPAELGDSAVYLCASSSSTDTQYFGPGTRLTVL.

This clone was counted a few times. This chain links TRBV12-3 or TRBV12-4 with TRBJ2-3; possible D gene TRBD2, 6 bases. CDR3 length: 13 amino acids. V gave up 3 bases and J gave up 8 bases, with 12 bases separating them. CDR3: CASSLRVEGTQYF. CDR3 bases: TGTGCCAGCAGTTTGCGTGTGGAGGGTACGCAGTATTTT.

The gene calls are TRBV6-6 and TRBJ1-5; D call uncertain. CDR1 and CDR2 from the germline V gene are MNHNY and SVGAGI (reference sequence). The CDR3 has 15 residues. Trimming pared 6 bases from V and 4 bases from J, leaving 16 bases between. Here the CDR3 reads CASREGSFGNQPQHF. In DNA, the CDR3 is TGTGCCAGCAGGGAGGGCAGCTTTGGAAATCAGCCCCAGCATTTT.

The genes are TRBV30 and TRBJ2-7, with D unclear. This CDR3 is built from 11 residues. V lost 1 base and J 3 bases, leaving 4 bases between the germline ends. The germline V gene encodes CDR1 GTSNPN and CDR2 SVGIG (reference sequence). The CDR3: CAWSANYEQYF. CDR3 DNA: TGTGCCTGGAGTGCTAACTACGAGCAGTACTTC. The variable domain in full, with the rest retrieved from reference TRBV30 and TRBJ2-7, is SQTIHQWPATLVQPVGSPLSLECTVEGTSNPNLYWYRQAAGRGLQLLFYSVGIGQISSEVPQNLSASRPQDRQFILSSKKLLLSDSGFYLCAWSANYEQYFGPGTRLTVT.

The gene calls are TRBV5-1 and TRBJ2-3; 8 positions agree with TRBD2. The CDR3 sequence is 17 residues long. With 3 bases clipped from V and 6 bases from J, the junction kept 15 bases outside the gene matches. Looked up from germline, CDR1 is SGHRS and CDR2 is YFSETQ. CDR3 nucleotide sequence: TGCGCCAGCAGCTCCCTAGCACGGGGGGGCCGAGCGGATACGCAGTATTTT. This translates into CASSSLARGGRADTQYF.

The J gene is TRBJ2-1, the V gene TRBV6-1; TRBD2 matches 10 bases. V shed 3 bases and J 3 bases; nucleotides not matched to a gene: 11. The length of the CDR3 is 18 residues. The germline V gene encodes CDR1 MNHNS and CDR2 SASEGT. In DNA form, the CDR3 reads TGTGCCAGCAGTGATAGGAGGGGAACTAGCGGGGACTACAATGAGCAGTTCTTC. Protein product: CASSDRRGTSGDYNEQFF.